This T cell receptor (beta chain) originates from a study of post-analysis software for immune sequencing data. Study observations and caveats: With TRBV5-6, TRBV5-1 and TRBV20-1 included, 5 or 6 TRBV segments were more frequent in patients than in controls.

This clonotype has just a few counts. Its antigen is currently unknown. The CDR3 has 13 residues. Germline assignment: CDR1 LNHNV and CDR2 YYDKDF (reference sequence). V shed 3 bases and J shed 8 bases, with 13 bases lying between them. Carried by the TCR beta cDNA libraries were unique molecular identifiers. TCRdb reanalysed the PCR reads using MiXCR and keeps one entry per CDR3 protein. This table has hundreds of thousands of distinct CDR3 sequences, roughly 27% appearing once. Sequencing was performed on blood. V gene TRBV15 combines with J gene TRBJ1-2; possible D gene TRBD1, 6 bases. The receptor was derived from a girl between 10 and 17 years old with multiple sclerosis. The CDR3, as DNA: TGTGCCACCAGCAGGGGACACCGGGAAGGCTACACCTTC. Translated: CATSRGHREGYTF.